These 5 T cell receptor beta chains originate from one sample sequenced in a study of graft-versus-host responses after intestinal transplantation. These TCRs are of unknown antigen specificity. TCRdb's table, derived via immunoSEQ multiplex PCR, lists solely in-frame clones and lacks some. The table records about 100,000 clones, about 88% of them present only once. The specimen comprised unstimulated CD4+ T cells sorted from spleen or lymph node cells, sampled before transplant. The receptor set was obtained from a human donor who was the organ donor for an intestinal transplant.

This chain connects TRBV18 to TRBJ2-2; TRBD2 is a possible D gene (7 bases). This CDR3 is built from 18 residues. V lost 0 bases and J 0 bases, leaving 14 bases between the germline ends. In germline, CDR1 is KGHSH, CDR2 LQKENI. This chain's CDR3 is CASSPPRGGVANTGELFF. Written as DNA, the CDR3 is TGTGCCAGCTCACCACCGAGGGGGGGCGTTGCGAACACCGGGGAGCTGTTTTTT.

V usage is TRBV2 and J usage is TRBJ1-2; D unclear. V was shortened by 6 bases and J by 4 bases, with 6 bases between the two germline ends. CDR1 and CDR2 from the germline V gene are SNHLY and FYNNEI. This CDR3 has 11 residues. The CDR3 reads CASRETYGYTF. Here the CDR3 DNA reads TGTGCCAGCAGGGAAACCTATGGCTACACCTTC.

The genes are TRBV10-3 and TRBJ2-1, with D hard to call. Germline V gene data show CDR1 as ENHRY and CDR2 as SYGVKD. CDR3 length: 16 amino acids. V was pared by 0 bases and J by 7 bases, with 16 bases between. CDR3 bases: TGTGCCATCAGTGAGTCGTCGGGCGTTTTTGGGAATGAGCAGTTCTTC. It specifies CAISESSGVFGNEQFF.

The V call is TRBV28, the J call TRBJ1-5, with D unclear. From germline, CDR1 is MDHEN and CDR2 SYDVKM. The CDR3 extends over 17 amino acids. V was trimmed by 5 bases and J by 0 bases, leaving 17 bases between them. DNA of the CDR3: TGTGCCAGCAGTCAAAGAGGGAGAGGAACTAGCAATCAGCCCCAGCATTTT. Translation: CASSQRGRGTSNQPQHF.

The sample holds a few counts of this clone. This chain connects TRBV4-1 to TRBJ1-4; 7 bases are a match to TRBD1. V was pared by 0 bases and J by 5 bases, with 6 bases of the junction left unmatched. The germline V gene has CDR1 MGHRA and CDR2 YSYEKL. The CDR3 is made up of 16 amino acids. The DNA for the CDR3 is TGCGCCAGCAGCCAAGAAGCAGGGGGGCGGAATGAAAAACTGTTTTTT. Protein: CASSQEAGGRNEKLFF.